This T cell receptor (beta chain) stems from a study of response to subunit inactivated influenza vaccine. This clonotype was seen many times. One entry per CDR3 protein results from TCRdb running MiXCR on the RT-PCR reads. The table has around 580,000 distinct CDR3 sequences, 12% seen once. The CDR3 sequence is 14 residues long. V shed 5 bases and J shed 4 bases, with 9 bases lying between them. This sequence joins TRBV12-3 or TRBV12-4 and TRBJ1-6, with D maybe TRBD1 (6 bases). The clonotype comes from a man aged 50 or older who received an inactivated influenza vaccine. The sample consisted of PBMCs from blood, taken on the day of vaccination. In DNA, the CDR3 is TGTGCCAGCAGTCCACAGGGATATAATTCACCCCTCCACTTT. Protein product: CASSPQGYNSPLHF.